The sequence of this TCR beta chain was determined in a study of blood T cells in healthy people across ages. With respect to this clonotype: At one of its ends the junction is not consistent with the germline gene, which may arise from a read error.

This CDR3 region has 16 residues. Germline loops: CDR1 MNHEY, CDR2 SMNVEV (reference sequence). Isolation per sample recovered at least 6 million PBMCs. It was with a sample-barcoded 5' primer and a J-beta primer mix that a second PCR of roughly 7 to 11 cycles was run. Each cDNA molecule was tagged by a template-switch adaptor that had 12 random nucleotides. TCRdb reprocessed the 5' RACE reads via MiXCR and lists one record per CDR3 protein. The data show 1.5 million to 2 million distinct CDR3 sequences, about 32% seen once. The receptor was isolated from a woman in her twenties or thirties in good health. The V call is TRBV27, the J call TRBJ2-1; 8 bases fit TRBD2. Source material: blood. CDR3 bases: TGTGCCAACAGTACCCCAGCGGGAGTAACCTACAATGAGCAGTTCTTC. It translates to CANSTPAGVTYNEQFF.